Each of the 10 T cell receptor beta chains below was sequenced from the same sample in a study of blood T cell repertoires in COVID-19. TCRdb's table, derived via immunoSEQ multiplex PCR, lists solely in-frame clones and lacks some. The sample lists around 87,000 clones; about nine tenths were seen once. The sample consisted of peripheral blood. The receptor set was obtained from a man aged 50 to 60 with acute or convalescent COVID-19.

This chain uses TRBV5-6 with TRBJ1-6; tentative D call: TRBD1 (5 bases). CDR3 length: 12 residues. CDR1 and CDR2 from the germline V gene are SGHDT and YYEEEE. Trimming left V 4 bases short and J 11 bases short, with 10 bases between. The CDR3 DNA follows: TGTGCCAGCAGCACACCCAGGGCACCCCTCCACTTT. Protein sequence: CASSTPRAPLHF.

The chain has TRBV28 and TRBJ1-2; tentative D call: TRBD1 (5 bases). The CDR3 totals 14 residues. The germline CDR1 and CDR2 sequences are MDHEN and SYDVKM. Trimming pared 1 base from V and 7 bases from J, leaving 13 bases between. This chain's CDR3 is CASSLSPGILGYTF. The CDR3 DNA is TGTGCCAGCAGTTTATCCCCAGGGATCCTTGGCTACACCTTC.

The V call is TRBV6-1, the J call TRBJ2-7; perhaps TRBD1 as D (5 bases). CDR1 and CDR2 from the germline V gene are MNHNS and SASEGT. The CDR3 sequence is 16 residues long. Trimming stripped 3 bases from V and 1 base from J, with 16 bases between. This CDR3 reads CASSDLRLTESYEQYF. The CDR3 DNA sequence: TGTGCCAGCAGTGATCTTCGCCTGACAGAATCCTACGAGCAGTACTTC.

DNA for the CDR3: TGCGCCAGCAAACTGAGAGAAACAACTAATGAAAAACTGTTTTTT. Protein: CASKLRETTNEKLFF. The chain combines TRBV4-1 with TRBJ1-4; D is unclear. Trimming shortened V by 7 bases and J by 0 bases, and 12 bases separated the two germline ends. Germline CDR1 MGHRA, CDR2 YSYEKL. The CDR3 is 15 amino acids.

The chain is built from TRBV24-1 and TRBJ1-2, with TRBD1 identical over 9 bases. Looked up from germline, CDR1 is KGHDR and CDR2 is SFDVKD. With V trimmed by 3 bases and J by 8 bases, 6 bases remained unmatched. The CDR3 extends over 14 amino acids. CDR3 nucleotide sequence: TGTGCCACCAGTGATACAGACAGGGGGTTCGGCTACACCTTC. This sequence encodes CATSDTDRGFGYTF.

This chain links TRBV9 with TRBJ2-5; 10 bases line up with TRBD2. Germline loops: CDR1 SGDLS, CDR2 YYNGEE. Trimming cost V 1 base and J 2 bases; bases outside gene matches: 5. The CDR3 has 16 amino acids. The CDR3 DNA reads TGTGCCAGCAGCGTATATAGCGGGGGGCTACAAGAGACCCAGTACTTC. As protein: CASSVYSGGLQETQYF.

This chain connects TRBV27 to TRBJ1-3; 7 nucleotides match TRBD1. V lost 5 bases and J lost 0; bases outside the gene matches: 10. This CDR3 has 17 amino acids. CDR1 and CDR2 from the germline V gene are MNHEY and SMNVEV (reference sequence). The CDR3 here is CASSLNRGPASGNTIYF. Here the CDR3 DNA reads TGTGCCAGCAGTCTCAACAGGGGCCCCGCCTCTGGAAACACCATATATTTT.

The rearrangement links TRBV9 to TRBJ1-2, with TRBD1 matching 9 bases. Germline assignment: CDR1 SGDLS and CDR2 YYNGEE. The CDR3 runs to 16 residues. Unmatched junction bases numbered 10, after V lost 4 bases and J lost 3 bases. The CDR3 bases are TGTGCCAGCAGCTCGGGACAGGGCATTCCCCACTATGGCTACACCTTC. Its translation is CASSSGQGIPHYGYTF.

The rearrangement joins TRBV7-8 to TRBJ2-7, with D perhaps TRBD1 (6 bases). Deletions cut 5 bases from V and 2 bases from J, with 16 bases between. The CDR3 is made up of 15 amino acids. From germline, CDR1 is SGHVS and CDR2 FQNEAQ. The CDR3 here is CASSPQTGRTYEQYF. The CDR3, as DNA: TGTGCCAGCAGCCCACAGACAGGAAGAACCTACGAGCAGTACTTC. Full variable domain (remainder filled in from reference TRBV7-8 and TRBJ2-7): GAGVSQSPRYKVAKRGQDVALRCDPISGHVSLFWYQQALGQGPEFLTYFQNEAQLDKSGLPSDRFFAERPEGSVSTLKIQRTQQEDSAVYLCASSPQTGRTYEQYFGPGTRLTVT.

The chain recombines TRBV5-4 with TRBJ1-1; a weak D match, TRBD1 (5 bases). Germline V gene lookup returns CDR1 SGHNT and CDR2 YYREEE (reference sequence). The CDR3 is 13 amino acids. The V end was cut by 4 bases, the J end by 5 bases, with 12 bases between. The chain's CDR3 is CASSRTGGTEAFF. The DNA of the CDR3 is TGTGCCAGCAGCCGGACCGGGGGGACTGAAGCTTTCTTT.